These 22 T cell receptor beta chains came from one sample sequenced in a study of T cell repertoires in cytomegalovirus infection. These receptors have no known antigen. One entry per CDR3 protein, called by TCRdb with MiXCR from the reads. The sample carries a few hundred thousand distinct CDR3 sequences, 20% to 30% recorded once. The sequences come from cultured PBMCs, collected from culture after CMV antigen stimulation. These receptors came from a human donor in good health (CMV status not recorded). Some clones in this sample may be carry-over from other donors' samples.

This clonotype was recorded at least ten times. V is TRBV12-3 or TRBV12-4 and J is TRBJ1-2; 11 bases line up with TRBD1. There are 15 residues in the CDR3. V lost 6 bases to trimming and J lost 8 bases; unmatched junction nucleotides: 11. In DNA form, the CDR3 reads TGTGCCAGCAGCCCAACCGGACAGGGGGCAAGCGGCTACACCTTC. Amino acids: CASSPTGQGASGYTF.

A few counts support this clonotype. The chain employs TRBV7-8 and TRBJ2-3; D is perhaps TRBD1 or TRBD2 (5 bases each). Germline lookup yields CDR1 SGHVS and CDR2 FQNEAQ. The V end was cut by 5 bases, the J end by 0 bases, with 15 bases between. The CDR3 runs 16 residues. CDR3 DNA: TGTGCCAGCAGCCGCCTGGGGGTTGGTAGCACAGATACGCAGTATTTT. Amino acid sequence: CASSRLGVGSTDTQYF.

The CDR3 region has the DNA TGTGCCAGCAAGGCCTGGGGTAGCGTTGGGGCCAACGTCCTGACTTTC. This sequence encodes CASKAWGSVGANVLTF. The J gene is TRBJ2-6, the V gene TRBV7-8; D is perhaps TRBD2 (5 bases). This CDR3 is 16 amino acids long. Germline V gene sequence: CDR1 SGHVS, CDR2 FQNEAQ. Trimming left V 7 bases short and J 3 bases short, with 16 bases between.

The V gene is TRBV7-2, the J gene TRBJ2-2, with unresolved D. The CDR3 extends over 14 amino acids. Germline assignment: CDR1 SGHTA and CDR2 FQGNSA. Trimming shortened V by 3 bases and J by 4 bases, and 9 bases separated the two germline ends. The chain's CDR3 is CASSFDSSTGELFF. In DNA, the CDR3 is TGTGCCAGCAGCTTTGACTCTTCCACCGGGGAGCTGTTTTTT.

A few counts support this clonotype. The chain employs TRBV25-1 and TRBJ2-1; D may be TRBD2 (5 bases). Trimming removed 1 base at V and 6 bases at J, with 7 bases between. The CDR3 has 13 residues. Germline V gene sequence: CDR1 MGHDK, CDR2 SYGVNS. The CDR3 loop is CASSEWAGNEQFF. CDR3 DNA: TGTGCCAGCAGTGAATGGGCGGGCAATGAGCAGTTCTTC.

This chain uses TRBV20-1 with TRBJ1-5; TRBD1 aligns across 9 bases. Germline V gene sequence: CDR1 DFQATT, CDR2 SNEGSKA (reference sequence). The CDR3 runs to 14 residues. Losses at the gene ends were 6 bases for V and 5 bases for J; bases not matched to a gene: 8. The CDR3 coding sequence is TGCAGTGCCAAGACAGGGGGATTGTATCAGCCCCAGCATTTT. Translation: CSAKTGGLYQPQHF.

The J gene is TRBJ2-1, the V gene TRBV7-9; 8 nucleotides agree with TRBD1. V lost 5 bases and J lost 2; bases outside the gene matches: 8. The CDR3 loop spans 16 amino acids. CDR1 and CDR2 (germline): SEHNR, FQNEAQ (reference sequence). The CDR3 DNA follows: TGTGCCAGCAGCCCAAGACAGGGGAAGGCCTACAATGAGCAGTTCTTC. Translating it yields CASSPRQGKAYNEQFF.

The genes are TRBV6-2 or TRBV6-3 and TRBJ2-1; TRBD1 matches 10 bases. The CDR3 extends over 15 amino acids. V lost 5 bases, J lost 12 bases, and 13 bases stayed unmatched. The V gene's germline CDR1 is MNHEY and CDR2 SVGEGT. The CDR3 spells CASSRTGGFSKGQFF. Written as DNA, the CDR3 is TGTGCCAGCAGTAGGACAGGGGGGTTCAGCAAGGGGCAGTTCTTC.

This clonotype came up many times. The chain uses TRBV12-3 or TRBV12-4 and TRBJ1-1, with D unresolved. The CDR3 has 13 residues. Trimming left V 6 bases short and J 1 base short, with 9 bases between. The CDR3 DNA sequence: TGTGCCAGCAGATCCCCTGGGAACACTGAAGCTTTCTTT. Its protein product is CASRSPGNTEAFF.

A word on this clonotype: The junction does not match germline at one end; this may be a read error. The chain has TRBV4-1 and TRBJ2-1; D is ambiguous. Germline V lookup: CDR1 MGHRA, CDR2 YSYEKL. The CDR3 consists of 13 residues. CDR3 amino acids: CASSQTVNKEQFF. The CDR3 nucleotides are TGCGCCAGCAGCCAAACAGTGAACAAGGAGCAGTTCTTC.

In its sample, this clonotype was seen a few times. The chain has TRBV14 and TRBJ1-1, with D hard to call. Trimming stripped 0 bases from V and 0 bases from J, with 17 bases between. This CDR3 is built from 18 residues. Germline V gene data show CDR1 as SGHDN and CDR2 as FVKESK. CDR3 sequence reads: CASSQDYLQSYMNTEAFF. Here the CDR3 DNA reads TGTGCCAGCAGCCAAGATTATCTGCAGAGTTACATGAACACTGAAGCTTTCTTT.

This CDR3 is CASSQVWLAEIYNEQFF. CDR3 DNA: TGCGCCAGCAGCCAAGTATGGTTAGCGGAAATCTACAATGAGCAGTTCTTC. This chain connects TRBV4-1 to TRBJ2-1; a possible D gene is TRBD2 (6 bases). The germline V and J ends were trimmed by 1 base and 3 bases, with 16 bases remaining between them. CDR1 and CDR2 (germline): MGHRA, YSYEKL. This CDR3 comprises 17 residues.

This clonotype was counted a few times. The chain recombines TRBV11-3 with TRBJ2-7, with TRBD1 identical over 8 bases. V trimming: 3 bases; J trimming: 1 base; junction bases outside the gene matches: 5. CDR1 and CDR2 (germline): SGHNT, YENEEA. The CDR3 length is 15 residues. The CDR3 bases are TGTGCCAGCAGCTTCCAGGGGGCCCGGTCCTACGAGCAGTACTTC. Translated, it gives CASSFQGARSYEQYF.

The V call is TRBV20-1, the J call TRBJ2-5; D might be TRBD1 or TRBD2, each matching 5 bases. The CDR3 loop spans 15 amino acids. CDR1 is DFQATT and CDR2 is SNEGSKA in the germline V gene (reference sequence). Trimming stripped 2 bases from V and 7 bases from J, with 20 bases between. The CDR3: CSARPTGTEISTQYF. Here the CDR3 DNA reads TGCAGTGCTAGACCTACCGGGACCGAGATTTCGACCCAGTACTTC.

This clonotype was seen more than once but under ten times. Germline and junction disagree at one end, which may indicate a read error. V usage is TRBV7-2 and J usage is TRBJ1-1; 9 bases align to TRBD1. CDR3 size: 13 residues. The germline gives CDR1 SGHTA, CDR2 FQGNSA. CDR3 amino acids: CASSSRRRTGVAW. CDR3 nucleotides: TGTGCCAGCAGCTCTAGACGGAGGACAGGGGTCGCGTGG.

This clonotype has a handful of counts. This chain uses TRBV6-6 with TRBJ2-7, with D possibly being TRBD1 (6 bases). Germline-derived CDR1 and CDR2 are MNHNY and SVGAGI (reference sequence). The CDR3 runs 14 residues. Between the trimmed V and J ends, which lost 0 bases and 7 bases, there was a span of 13 bases. Written as DNA, the CDR3 is TGTGCCAGCAGTTACTCCCAGGGGACGCTAGAGCAGTACGTC. Its translation: CASSYSQGTLEQYV.

This clonotype was seen more than once but under ten times. The chain couples TRBV7-2 to TRBJ2-3; D possibly corresponds to TRBD2 (6 bases). CDR3 size: 12 residues. The ends were cut back, 8 bases at V and 9 bases at J, with 15 bases in the middle. The germline CDR1 and CDR2 sequences are SGHTA and FQGNSA. CDR3 sequence (DNA): TGTGCCAGCGATGTCTCGGGGAGGACGCAGTATTTT. It translates to CASDVSGRTQYF.

The chain couples TRBV2 to TRBJ2-5, with D possibly being TRBD1 or TRBD2 (6 bases each). Trimming left V 8 bases short and J 4 bases short, with 14 bases between. The CDR3 spans 13 residues. The germline V gene has CDR1 SNHLY and CDR2 FYNNEI. This CDR3 is CASGAEGGETQYF. The CDR3 nucleotides are TGTGCCAGCGGGGCGGAGGGGGGAGAGACCCAGTACTTC.

The rearrangement uses TRBV24-1 and TRBJ1-1; 7 nucleotides line up with TRBD1. This CDR3 has 15 amino acids. Per the germline V gene, CDR1 is KGHDR and CDR2 is SFDVKD. V lost 7 bases and J lost 0; bases outside the gene matches: 7. CDR3 in DNA: TGTGCCACCAGGCCAAACAGGGGAGTGAACACTGAAGCTTTCTTT. Translating gives CATRPNRGVNTEAFF.

This clonotype occurred a few times. The V call is TRBV12-3 or TRBV12-4, the J call TRBJ1-5, with TRBD1 matching over 8 bases. The junction had 8 bases not matched to a gene; V was cut back by 3 bases and J by 7 bases. This CDR3 is built from 15 residues. CDR3 loop: CASSFMTGVGQPQHF. The CDR3 region has the DNA TGTGCCAGCAGTTTTATGACAGGGGTAGGGCAGCCCCAGCATTTT.

The chain has TRBV25-1 and TRBJ1-1, with a possible D match to TRBD1 (6 bases). The CDR3 runs to 16 residues. Trimming took 7 bases from V and 1 from J, leaving 19 bases between them. Per the germline V gene, CDR1 is MGHDK and CDR2 is SYGVNS. This CDR3 reads CASTRRLTGRNTEAFF. The CDR3 coding sequence is TGTGCCAGCACACGCCGACTAACAGGGAGGAACACTGAAGCTTTCTTT. The whole variable domain, remainder taken from reference TRBV25-1 and TRBJ1-1, is EADIYQTPRYLVIGTGKKITLECSQTMGHDKMYWYQQDPGMELHLIHYSYGVNSTEKGDLSSESTVSRIRTEHFPLTLESARPSHTSQYLCASTRRLTGRNTEAFFGQGTRLTVV.

This clonotype rates as medium-sized. J is TRBJ2-1 and V is TRBV5-6, with D unresolved. Germline V gene sequence: CDR1 SGHDT, CDR2 YYEEEE. The CDR3 covers 18 residues. The V gene lost 4 bases and the J gene lost 7 bases, with 27 bases spanning the gap. The CDR3, as DNA: TGTGCCAGCAGCGCTCGAGGATTCGCGGCGGTTCGGTGGAATGAGCAGTTCTTC. Translation gives CASSARGFAAVRWNEQFF.